What follows are 9 T cell receptor beta chains derived from one specimen sequenced in a study of T cells in Graves' hyperthyroidism and ophthalmopathy. Regions amplified from RNA transcripts were the TCR beta CDR3 regions. Primed by the HTBI set, a first-round RT-PCR was run on the TCR CDR3. TCRdb itself ran the multiplex PCR reads through MiXCR, one entry per CDR3 protein. This table holds 250,000 or so distinct CDR3 sequences, about 15% found once. Sequenced input: blood. The receptors derive from a woman aged 40 to 49 with Graves' hyperthyroidism that later progressed to Graves' ophthalmopathy.

About this clonotype: This sequence may be a read error, since a much larger clone differs from it by one base. The chain recombines TRBV29-1 with TRBJ2-7; no firm D call. CDR3 size: 10 residues. CDR1 is SQVTM, CDR2 ANQGSEA, per germline. With 5 bases removed from V and 7 bases from J, the gap between germline ends came to 9 bases. In DNA form, the CDR3 reads TGCAGCGTTTCTAACTATGAGCAGTACTTC. Encoded protein: CSVSNYEQYF.

The chain has TRBV27 and TRBJ2-5; TRBD1 matches 7 bases. The V segment lost 8 bases and the J segment 3 bases; nucleotides outside the gene matches: 3. Per the germline V gene, CDR1 is MNHEY and CDR2 is SMNVEV (reference sequence). The CDR3 consists of 12 residues. The CDR3 is CASEDREETQYF. The CDR3 DNA reads as TGTGCCAGCGAAGACAGGGAAGAGACCCAGTACTTC.

This clonotype has a single count. At one of its ends the junction is not consistent with the germline gene, which may arise from a read error. The rearrangement joins TRBV3-1 to TRBJ2-3; 7 nucleotides match TRBD2. The CDR3 is 16 residues long. The germline gives CDR1 LGHDT, CDR2 YNNKEL (reference sequence). Here the CDR3 reads CASSQALAIPTDTQCF. In nucleotides, the CDR3 is TGTGCCAGCAGCCAAGCACTAGCGATTCCCACAGATACGCAGTGTTTT.

Ten or more counts support this clonotype. The chain has TRBV27 and TRBJ1-6, with D uncertain. Germline assignment: CDR1 MNHEY and CDR2 SMNVEV (reference sequence). The V gene lost 3 bases and the J gene lost 10 bases, with 19 bases spanning the gap. CDR3 size: 16 residues. CDR3 nucleotide sequence: TGTGCCAGCAGTTTCCTCCCTGAAGGGTTCGAATCACCCCTCCACTTT. This translates into CASSFLPEGFESPLHF.

There are many counts of this clonotype. The J gene is TRBJ2-3, the V gene TRBV29-1; tentative D call: TRBD2 (6 bases). Germline CDR1 and CDR2: SQVTM and ANQGSEA. V dropped 6 bases and J dropped 0 bases, with 10 bases sitting between them. The length of the CDR3 is 13 residues. CDR3 residues: CSVRRGSTDTQYF. DNA of the CDR3: TGCAGCGTCCGCCGGGGGAGCACAGATACGCAGTATTTT.

This clonotype was seen many times. This rearrangement joins TRBV6-5 to TRBJ2-2; TRBD2 aligns across 10 bases. Per the germline V gene, CDR1 is MNHEY and CDR2 is SVGAGI. This CDR3 has 16 amino acids. Unmatched junction bases numbered 1, after V lost 0 bases and J lost 3 bases. CDR3 in DNA: TGTGCCAGCAGTTACTCCCTAGCGGGGGACACCGGGGAGCTGTTTTTT. Translating it yields CASSYSLAGDTGELFF.

This clonotype was found many times. J is TRBJ2-3 and V is TRBV30, with 10 bases lining up with TRBD1. The trim removed 0 bases at V and 3 bases at J, leaving 9 bases unmatched. This CDR3 is built from 17 residues. Germline V gene lookup returns CDR1 GTSNPN and CDR2 SVGIG (reference sequence). In DNA, the CDR3 is TGTGCCTGGAGTGTGATCCCGGGACAGGGGAAGACAGATACGCAGTATTTT. This encodes CAWSVIPGQGKTDTQYF.

At least ten counts were recorded for this clonotype. This sequence joins TRBV20-1 and TRBJ2-2; 12 bases agree with TRBD2. V lost 5 bases, J lost 7 bases, and 11 bases stayed unmatched. CDR1 DFQATT and CDR2 SNEGSKA come from the germline V gene (reference sequence). The CDR3 totals 16 residues. The CDR3 is CSAPLAGGSRVGELFF. CDR3 bases: TGCAGTGCTCCCCTAGCGGGAGGGTCCCGGGTCGGGGAGCTGTTTTTT.

This clonotype was found many times. This chain joins TRBV25-1 and TRBJ1-4, with a weak D call TRBD1 (6 bases). Germline values: CDR1 MGHDK, CDR2 SYGVNS. CDR3 size: 14 residues. Deletions cut 4 bases from V and 6 bases from J, with 12 bases between. CDR3 amino acids: CASSVQRGDEKLFF. The CDR3 DNA is TGTGCCAGCAGTGTCCAGAGGGGGGATGAAAAACTGTTTTTT.